A single TCR beta chain is shown here with its context. In the study's own analysis: The assay estimated nucleated cells by amplifying reference gene primers. Clones were read by immunoSEQ multiplex PCR, and TCRdb kept only the in-frame ones, dropping some. That table furnishes V, J and clone size, whereas the DNA furnished D and trimming. The top ten clones hold around 7% of a sample with some 350,000 clones, around 89% of them seen once. The CDR3 length is 14 residues. Germline V lookup: CDR1 MNHEY, CDR2 SMNVEV (reference sequence). Deletions cut 3 bases from V and 4 bases from J, with 13 bases between. The data belong to a study of blood T cell repertoires in COVID-19. Study overall: Material from acute and convalescent COVID-19 was sourced from the United States, Italy and Spain. PBMCs, B-cell-depleted T cells, or T cells were the source of the cDNA or gDNA that made up the material.

This clonotype was sampled from a man younger than 35 with active or convalescent COVID-19. The V call is TRBV27, the J call TRBJ2-7; D might be TRBD2 (5 bases). The sample comprised peripheral blood. In nucleotides, the CDR3 is TGTGCCAGCAGTTTCCGACCGGGCGGGTACGAGCAGTACTTC. Its protein product is CASSFRPGGYEQYF.